This T cell receptor beta chain is drawn from a study of cytomegalovirus exposure and HLA in healthy donors. As regards this clone: Its specificity is not known.

Findings of the study overall: The classifier reportedly diagnosed cytomegalovirus status with high sensitivity and specificity.

The CDR3 sequence is 11 residues long. Germline loops: CDR1 ENHRY, CDR2 SYGVKD. V was trimmed by 6 bases and J by 5 bases, leaving 8 bases between them. The study ran its PCR with 60 Vbeta and 13 Jbeta primers. Some clones are missing from TCRdb's copy, which holds only in-frame ones; the method was immunoSEQ multiplex PCR. The sample lists about 130,000 clones, roughly 79% occurring once. Sequenced input: PBMCs. The chain recombines TRBV10-3 with TRBJ2-7, with no clear D. The receptor was derived from a boy younger than 10 in good health and CMV-seronegative. The CDR3 region has the DNA TGTGCCATCAGCGAAGCCGACGAGCAGTACTTC. It specifies CAISEADEQYF.